These 11 T cell receptor beta chains came from one sample sequenced in a study of type 1 regulatory T cells (dated by TCRdb to the early 2020s). These receptors are not linked to any known antigen. The instrument was an Illumina MiSeq. TCRdb reran the public reads through fastp at Q25 and MiXCR, keeping productive beta chains. A single entry per CDR3 protein holds the most common genes and DNA from its merged rows. Here the sample has just under 65,000 distinct CDR3 sequences; about 50% occur a single time. The top ten clonotypes cover more than 2% of the sample. The sequenced sample consisted of cultured non-Tr1 T cells, either the whole culture or a sorted T cell fraction (not recorded which). The cell subset or site label here, explained by the study, means: non-Tr1 population from the T-allo10 product. The receptors originated from a human donor in good health.

J is TRBJ1-2 and V is TRBV29-1, with 7 bases that match TRBD1. The CDR3 is 17 amino acids. CDR1 and CDR2 from the germline V gene are SQVTM and ANQGSEA. V lost 0 bases, J lost 5 bases, and 15 bases stayed unmatched. In DNA, the CDR3 is TGCAGCGTTGAAGATCGGGGTGAGGGGGCGCGAAGATATGGCTACACCTTC. Its translation is CSVEDRGEGARRYGYTF. Full variable domain (missing parts from reference TRBV29-1 and TRBJ1-2): SAVISQKPSRDICQRGTSLTIQCQVDSQVTMMFWYRQQPGQSLTLIATANQGSEATYESGFVIDKFPISRPNLTFSTLTVSNMSPEDSSIYLCSVEDRGEGARRYGYTFGSGTRLTVV.

The rearrangement links TRBV7-2 to TRBJ1-4; tentative D call: TRBD1 (6 bases). With 3 bases removed from V and 8 bases from J, the gap between germline ends came to 13 bases. CDR1 and CDR2 from the germline V gene are SGHTA and FQGNSA. This CDR3 is built from 14 residues. The CDR3 nucleotides read TGTGCCAGCAGCTTCTCCGGGGGCAAGGAAAAACTGTTTTTT. It translates to CASSFSGGKEKLFF.

V usage is TRBV7-9 and J usage is TRBJ1-1; 8 positions agree with TRBD1. This CDR3 is 12 amino acids long. V trimming: 4 bases; J trimming: 5 bases; junction bases outside the gene matches: 0. In germline, CDR1 is SEHNR, CDR2 FQNEAQ (reference sequence). CDR3 sequence: CASSWTGTEAFF. The CDR3 coding sequence is TGTGCCAGCAGCTGGACAGGGACTGAAGCTTTCTTT. The full variable domain, completed using reference TRBV7-9 and TRBJ1-1, is DTGVSQNPRHKITKRGQNVTFRCDPISEHNRLYWYRQTLGQGPEFLTYFQNEAQLEKSRLLSDRFSAERPKGSFSTLEIQRTEQGDSAMYLCASSWTGTEAFFGQGTRLTVV.

The chain combines TRBV7-2 with TRBJ2-7, with a weak D call TRBD2 (5 bases). The CDR3 spans 13 residues. The germline gives CDR1 SGHTA, CDR2 FQGNSA. Trimming removed 1 base from V and 7 bases from J, with 11 bases in between. For the CDR3, the DNA is TGTGCCAGCAGCTTAGAGAGGGCGAGAGAGCAGTACTTC. This translates into CASSLERAREQYF.

Only a few counts were recorded for this clonotype. The chain employs TRBV2 and TRBJ1-1; perhaps TRBD1 as D (6 bases). CDR3 length equals 14 residues. Per the germline V gene, CDR1 is SNHLY and CDR2 is FYNNEI. Trimming shortened V by 7 bases and J by 4 bases, and 16 bases separated the two germline ends. CDR3 amino acids: CASTYRAGGTEAFF. The CDR3 nucleotides are TGTGCCAGCACGTACAGGGCGGGGGGCACTGAAGCTTTCTTT.

This clonotype was counted between two and nine times. J is TRBJ2-3 and V is TRBV29-1; TRBD2 agrees at 7 bases. Per the germline V gene, CDR1 is SQVTM and CDR2 is ANQGSEA. V lost 3 bases to trimming and J lost 5 bases; unmatched junction nucleotides: 8. The CDR3 spans 14 residues. CDR3 DNA sequence: TGCAGCGTTGATGTTCGGGGGGACCGAGATACGCAGTATTTT. This translates into CSVDVRGDRDTQYF.

J is TRBJ2-6 and V is TRBV7-2; TRBD1 is a possible D gene (5 bases). V was shortened by 5 bases and J by 2 bases, with 16 bases between the two germline ends. The CDR3 runs to 17 residues. Per germline, CDR1 SGHTA and CDR2 FQGNSA. CDR3 region: CASSPAQGSAGANVLTF. Written as DNA, the CDR3 is TGTGCCAGCAGCCCCGCCCAGGGATCAGCTGGGGCCAACGTCCTGACTTTC. The full variable domain, with the rest looked up from reference TRBV7-2 and TRBJ2-6, is GAGVSQSPSNKVTEKGKDVELRCDPISGHTALYWYRQSLGQGLEFLIYFQGNSAPDKSGLPSDRFSAERTGGSVSTLTIQRTQQEDSAVYLCASSPAQGSAGANVLTFGAGSRLTVL.

This clonotype has a single count. This chain connects TRBV28 to TRBJ1-5; 9 bases map to TRBD1. In germline, CDR1 is MDHEN, CDR2 SYDVKM. V shed 3 bases and J 10 bases; nucleotides not matched to a gene: 13. CDR3 length: 16 residues. This CDR3 reads CASSFSTGTGRGPQHF. In DNA form, the CDR3 reads TGTGCCAGCAGTTTTTCAACCGGGACAGGGAGAGGTCCCCAGCATTTT.

The chain uses TRBV2 and TRBJ1-2, with no clear D. V lost 4 bases to trimming and J lost 6 bases, with 15 bases between them. The CDR3 sequence is 14 residues long. Germline V gene lookup returns CDR1 SNHLY and CDR2 FYNNEI. The CDR3 here is CASSVRPRLNGYTF. The CDR3 DNA is TGTGCCAGCAGTGTCCGGCCCCGCTTGAATGGCTACACCTTC.

This clonotype was picked up one time. The chain combines TRBV20-1 with TRBJ2-5; 9 nucleotides align to TRBD2. Germline V gives CDR1 DFQATT, CDR2 SNEGSKA (reference sequence). Trimming cost V 6 bases and J 0 bases; bases outside gene matches: 11. The CDR3 consists of 16 residues. The CDR3 loop is CSAAPILAGNQETQYF. CDR3 in DNA: TGCAGTGCCGCCCCGATACTAGCGGGCAACCAAGAGACCCAGTACTTC.

V gene TRBV7-8 combines with J gene TRBJ2-3, with TRBD1 matching over 8 bases. With 4 bases clipped from V and 4 bases from J, the junction kept 10 bases outside the gene matches. The V gene's germline CDR1 is SGHVS and CDR2 FQNEAQ. CDR3 size: 16 residues. The CDR3 reads CASSWGTGGTADTQYF. In nucleotides, the CDR3 is TGTGCCAGCAGCTGGGGAACAGGGGGAACGGCAGATACGCAGTATTTT.